These 32 T cell receptor beta chains share one sample of origin, sequenced in a study of blood T cell repertoires in COVID-19. TCRdb's copy holds only in-frame clones and misses some; the assay was immunoSEQ multiplex PCR. The data hold roughly 100,000 clones, with roughly 82% observed a single time. The sequencing sample was made of peripheral blood. Source of these receptors: a human donor in a cohort sampled during active COVID-19.

The chain's CDR3 is CASSQDYRGNQPQHF. The CDR3 DNA follows: TGCGCCAGCAGCCAAGACTACAGGGGCAATCAGCCCCAGCATTTT. The genes are TRBV4-3 and TRBJ1-5; TRBD1 might be the D (6 bases). Trimming left V 0 bases short and J 2 bases short, with 8 bases between. There are 15 residues in the CDR3. Per the germline V gene, CDR1 is LGHNA and CDR2 is YSLEER.

J is TRBJ1-6 and V is TRBV6-5, with D perhaps matching TRBD1 (6 bases). The germline V and J ends were trimmed by 10 bases and 7 bases, with 20 bases remaining between them. Germline CDR1 is MNHEY and CDR2 is SVGAGI. This CDR3 spans 15 amino acids. CDR3 bases: TGTGCCACCTCAGCTCCAGGGGTGAAAAATTCACCCCTCCACTTT. As protein: CATSAPGVKNSPLHF.

CDR3 in DNA: TGTGCCAGCAGCTTAGCAGGGGAGGGTGGCTACACCTTC. Protein: CASSLAGEGGYTF. This chain connects TRBV11-2 to TRBJ1-2, with a weak D call TRBD1 (6 bases). The CDR3 totals 13 residues. Trimming left V 1 base short and J 7 bases short, with 10 bases between. In germline, CDR1 is SGHAT, CDR2 FQNNGV.

The V gene is TRBV7-9, the J gene TRBJ2-1; the match to TRBD2 covers 7 bases. Germline V gives CDR1 SEHNR, CDR2 FQNEAQ (reference sequence). The J segment lost 5 bases and the V segment lost 1 base, leaving 5 bases of the junction unmatched. The CDR3 is made up of 15 amino acids. CDR3 DNA sequence: TGTGCCAGCAGCTTAGGGAGCGGGGAGGACAATGAGCAGTTCTTC. This translates into CASSLGSGEDNEQFF.

The chain has TRBV7-6 and TRBJ2-7; 7 bases match TRBD2. This CDR3 has 15 residues. From germline, CDR1 is SGHVS and CDR2 FNYEAQ. V shed 5 bases, J shed 2 bases, and the junction held 9 bases outside the gene matches. DNA for the CDR3: TGTGCCAGCAGCCCCCAGGCGGCGGGGGCCTACGAGCAGTACTTC. Protein: CASSPQAAGAYEQYF.

There are a few counts of this clone. The chain has TRBV6-1 and TRBJ1-3; perhaps TRBD1 as D (5 bases). V lost 3 bases and J lost 0, with 12 bases in between. In germline, CDR1 is MNHNS, CDR2 SASEGT. The CDR3 contains 16 residues. Here the CDR3 reads CASSDSGANSGNTIYF. CDR3 in DNA: TGTGCCAGCAGTGATAGCGGGGCCAACTCTGGAAACACCATATATTTT.

The chain combines TRBV9 with TRBJ2-3, with 12 bases fitting TRBD2. Germline lookup yields CDR1 SGDLS and CDR2 YYNGEE. This CDR3 is 17 amino acids long. The V and J ends lost 4 bases and 0 bases, in that order; junction bases with no gene match: 6. The CDR3 DNA follows: TGTGCCAGCAGCTCGTTCGGACTAGCGGGGAGCACAGATACGCAGTATTTT. Translating it yields CASSSFGLAGSTDTQYF.

This clone was observed a single time. The chain joins TRBV28 to TRBJ1-5; D unresolved. Deletions cut 6 bases from V and 4 bases from J, with 19 bases between. The CDR3 spans 16 residues. Germline values: CDR1 MDHEN, CDR2 SYDVKM. The CDR3 DNA reads as TGTGCCAGCAGGTCCGGGAGCTCACAGCGAAATCAGCCCCAGCATTTT. This gives the protein CASRSGSSQRNQPQHF.

This clone was seen a few times. The chain is built from TRBV5-4 and TRBJ1-4, with unresolved D. Trimming took off 2 bases at V and 7 bases at J, with 18 bases between the two ends. Per germline, CDR1 SGHNT and CDR2 YYREEE (reference sequence). The CDR3 is made up of 16 amino acids. In DNA, the CDR3 is TGTGCCAGCAGCTTAGCCGACGGAGCGGGTCGTGAAAAACTGTTTTTT. It translates to CASSLADGAGREKLFF.

This clone turned up a few times. The chain couples TRBV7-9 to TRBJ2-1; 7 bases are a match to TRBD2. Germline V gives CDR1 SEHNR, CDR2 FQNEAQ (reference sequence). The CDR3 loop spans 15 amino acids. The V gene end was trimmed by 3 bases and the J gene end by 1 base; junction bases not matched to a gene: 3. The CDR3 here is CASSFDGGSYNEQFF. In nucleotides, the CDR3 is TGTGCCAGCAGCTTCGACGGGGGGTCCTACAATGAGCAGTTCTTC.

The CDR3 sequence: CASSLFFPGGETQYF. In DNA, the CDR3 is TGCGCCAGCAGCTTGTTTTTCCCAGGAGGAGAGACCCAGTACTTC. The chain carries TRBV5-1 and TRBJ2-5, with a possible D match to TRBD2 (5 bases). CDR3 length: 15 residues. The V gene's germline CDR1 is SGHRS and CDR2 YFSETQ. The V gene lost 1 base and the J gene lost 4 bases, with 14 bases spanning the gap.

Concerning this clone: One end of the junction is discordant with germline, which a read error may explain. The chain uses TRBV5-1 and TRBJ2-7, with 9 nucleotides matching TRBD1. Germline V gene lookup returns CDR1 SGHRS and CDR2 YFSETQ. CDR3 length equals 16 residues. The CDR3 loop reads CASSLVGQGVSDEQYF. CDR3 sequence (DNA): TGCGCCAGCAGCTTGGTGGGACAGGGTGTCTCCGACGAGCAGTACTTC.

This clone is a singleton in its sample. A read error may produce the germline difference seen at one junction end. The chain uses TRBV11-2 and TRBJ2-3; D may be TRBD2 (7 bases). Looked up from germline, CDR1 is SGHAT and CDR2 is FQNNGV. The CDR3 sequence is 14 residues long. Written as DNA, the CDR3 is TGTGCCAGCAGCTTAGGCGGGGGCACAGTTACGCAGTATTTT. It is translated as CASSLGGGTVTQYF.

The chain uses TRBV14 and TRBJ2-5, with TRBD2 matching 8 bases. The germline V gene has CDR1 SGHDN and CDR2 FVKESK. With V trimmed by 0 bases and J by 5 bases, 8 bases remained unmatched. This CDR3 contains 16 residues. Here the CDR3 reads CASSQDRTSLGETQYF. Here the CDR3 DNA reads TGTGCCAGCAGCCAAGACCGGACTAGCTTGGGCGAGACCCAGTACTTC.

This chain joins TRBV7-2 and TRBJ2-3, with D possibly matching TRBD1 (6 bases). CDR3 length: 14 amino acids. V lost 0 bases, J lost 4 bases, and 8 bases lay in between. Germline loops: CDR1 SGHTA, CDR2 FQGNSA. The CDR3 sequence: CASSLAAGADTQYF. CDR3 sequence (DNA): TGTGCCAGCAGCTTAGCTGCAGGGGCAGATACGCAGTATTTT.

The chain links TRBV24-1 to TRBJ1-2; D remains ambiguous. CDR3 length: 12 residues. V dropped 11 bases and J dropped 4 bases, with 13 bases sitting between them. CDR1 and CDR2 (germline): KGHDR, SFDVKD. The CDR3 reads CAISREGYGYTF. The CDR3 DNA reads as TGTGCCATTTCTAGGGAGGGCTATGGCTACACCTTC.

This clone was observed once. This rearrangement joins TRBV7-2 to TRBJ2-3; possibly TRBD2 for D (5 bases). Trimming shortened V by 4 bases and J by 5 bases, and 13 bases separated the two germline ends. The CDR3 sequence is 14 residues long. Per the germline V gene, CDR1 is SGHTA and CDR2 is FQGNSA. The CDR3 DNA sequence: TGTGCCAGCAGCTCCGGCACGGGGAGAGATACGCAGTATTTT. It specifies CASSSGTGRDTQYF.

This clone was detected only once. J is TRBJ1-6 and V is TRBV29-1; 7 bases align to TRBD1. V was pared by 4 bases and J by 6 bases, with 6 bases of the junction left unmatched. CDR3 length: 14 amino acids. In germline, CDR1 is SQVTM, CDR2 ANQGSEA. Written as DNA, the CDR3 is TGCAGCGTTGCCGACAGGGTCCCTAATTCACCCCTCCACTTT. Translated: CSVADRVPNSPLHF.

This clone has only a few counts. The chain joins TRBV5-5 to TRBJ1-6, with D perhaps TRBD1 (6 bases). V was trimmed by 3 bases and J by 0 bases, leaving 10 bases between them. There are 16 residues in the CDR3. The germline V gene encodes CDR1 SGHKS and CDR2 YYEKEE (reference sequence). CDR3 nucleotide sequence: TGTGCCAGCAGCTCAGACAGGAGCTCCTATAATTCACCCCTCCACTTT. It codes for CASSSDRSSYNSPLHF.

The rearrangement uses TRBV19 and TRBJ1-2; D not certain. CDR1 is LNHDA, CDR2 SQIVND, per germline (reference sequence). V was trimmed by 5 bases and J by 7 bases, leaving 8 bases between them. The CDR3 runs to 11 residues. CDR3 coding DNA: TGTGCCAGTAGTCCAGGCTCTGGCTACACCTTC. This encodes CASSPGSGYTF.

The chain recombines TRBV7-6 with TRBJ1-1; D perhaps matches TRBD1 (5 bases). Germline lookup yields CDR1 SGHVS and CDR2 FNYEAQ. This CDR3 comprises 13 residues. V shed 6 bases and J shed 1 base, with 9 bases lying between them. In nucleotides, the CDR3 is TGTGCCAGCAGTATAGGACAGAACACTGAAGCTTTCTTT. This translates into CASSIGQNTEAFF.

The rearrangement links TRBV7-2 to TRBJ2-1; 10 bases are a match to TRBD1. CDR1 SGHTA and CDR2 FQGNSA come from the germline V gene. CDR3 length equals 15 residues. V was pared by 1 base and J by 9 bases, with 6 bases of the junction left unmatched. The chain's CDR3 is CASSLGDRGLAEQFF. CDR3 nucleotide sequence: TGTGCCAGCAGCTTAGGGGACAGGGGTCTGGCTGAGCAGTTCTTC.

This clone was counted a single time. V gene TRBV5-5 combines with J gene TRBJ1-2; maybe TRBD1 (5 bases). The CDR3 length is 16 residues. Per the germline V gene, CDR1 is SGHKS and CDR2 is YYEKEE (reference sequence). The V and J ends lost 3 bases and 0 bases respectively, with 15 bases between them. CDR3 DNA sequence: TGTGCCAGCAGCTGGATGCGGGACGTCGCTAACTATGGCTACACCTTC. It encodes CASSWMRDVANYGYTF.

This sequence joins TRBV27 and TRBJ2-3, with no clear D. Germline V CDR1 and CDR2: MNHEY, SMNVEV (reference sequence). This CDR3 contains 12 residues. V lost 3 bases, J lost 2 bases, and 3 bases lay in between. CDR3 amino acids: CASSFNTDTQYF. The CDR3 nucleotides read TGTGCCAGCAGTTTCAACACAGATACGCAGTATTTT.

The chain couples TRBV4-1 to TRBJ2-6; 8 bases match TRBD1. Germline loops: CDR1 MGHRA, CDR2 YSYEKL. The J segment lost 2 bases and the V segment lost 1 base, leaving 7 bases of the junction unmatched. This CDR3 contains 18 residues. The CDR3 DNA reads TGCGCCAGCAGCCAAGTCGGCGTCAGGGGGCCTGGGGCCAACGTCCTGACTTTC. Protein: CASSQVGVRGPGANVLTF.

This clone was counted once. V usage is TRBV7-6 and J usage is TRBJ2-7; 7 nucleotides align to TRBD2. The V and J ends lost 5 bases and 8 bases, in that order; junction bases with no gene match: 6. The CDR3 runs to 12 residues. CDR1 is SGHVS and CDR2 is FNYEAQ in the germline V gene. The CDR3 is CASSRGLNKQYF. CDR3 nucleotide sequence: TGTGCCAGCAGCCGGGGACTAAATAAGCAGTACTTC. The full variable domain, completed using reference TRBV7-6 and TRBJ2-7, is GAGVSQSPRYKVTKRGQDVALRCDPISGHVSLYWYRQALGQGPEFLTYFNYEAQQDKSGLPNDRFSAERPEGSISTLTIQRTEQRDSAMYRCASSRGLNKQYFGPGTRLTVT.

Here the CDR3 DNA reads TGTGCTAGTGGTTTGGTATATCGCGAGCAGTACTTC. Translated, it gives CASGLVYREQYF. The gene calls are TRBV12-5 and TRBJ2-7; D call uncertain. Between the trimmed V and J ends, which lost 0 bases and 6 bases, there was a span of 6 bases. Per the germline V gene, CDR1 is LGHNT and CDR2 is FRNRAP. The CDR3 is made up of 12 amino acids.

The chain couples TRBV15 to TRBJ1-4; D is possibly TRBD1 (6 bases). Germline V gene lookup returns CDR1 LNHNV and CDR2 YYDKDF (reference sequence). Trimming shortened V by 1 base and J by 0 bases, and 15 bases separated the two germline ends. This CDR3 spans 18 amino acids. This CDR3 is CATSRGPGHPATNEKLFF. CDR3 nucleotides: TGTGCCACCAGCAGAGGACCGGGACATCCAGCAACTAATGAAAAACTGTTTTTT.

The V gene is TRBV2, the J gene TRBJ2-1; 12 positions agree with TRBD2. The germline CDR1 and CDR2 sequences are SNHLY and FYNNEI. The CDR3 is 15 residues long. Unmatched junction bases numbered 8, after V lost 6 bases and J lost 8 bases. The DNA for the CDR3 is TGTGCCAGCAGGGCAACTAGCGGGGGGTGGGATGAGCAGTTCTTC. Translating it yields CASRATSGGWDEQFF.

Written as DNA, the CDR3 is TGTGCCAGCAGTTCGAGCCCCGGGAGGGAAAAACTGTTTTTT. Protein sequence: CASSSSPGREKLFF. J is TRBJ1-4 and V is TRBV28, with D unclear. The V gene's germline CDR1 is MDHEN and CDR2 SYDVKM. This CDR3 has 14 amino acids. V dropped 4 bases and J dropped 8 bases, with 14 bases sitting between them. Based on the CDR3 plus reference TRBV28 and TRBJ1-4, the full variable domain is DVKVTQSSRYLVKRTGEKVFLECVQDMDHENMFWYRQDPGLGLRLIYFSYDVKMKEKGDIPEGYSVSREKKERFSLILESASTNQTSMYLCASSSSPGREKLFFGSGTQLSVL.

The CDR3 sequence is CASSYPAGGKNIQYF. Here the CDR3 DNA reads TGTGCCAGCAGTTACCCCGCGGGGGGGAAAAACATTCAGTACTTC. V is TRBV6-2 or TRBV6-3 and J is TRBJ2-4; 9 positions agree with TRBD2. Germline V CDR1 and CDR2: MNHEY, SVGEGT. There are 15 residues in the CDR3. With 2 bases clipped from V and 4 bases from J, the junction kept 3 bases outside the gene matches.

The chain recombines TRBV30 with TRBJ1-5; no clear D gene. There are 13 residues in the CDR3. The germline gives CDR1 GTSNPN, CDR2 SVGIG (reference sequence). V was trimmed by 4 bases and J by 3 bases, leaving 10 bases between them. CDR3 nucleotide sequence: TGTGCCTGGAACCCCGACATCAATCAGCCCCAGCATTTT. Protein sequence: CAWNPDINQPQHF.